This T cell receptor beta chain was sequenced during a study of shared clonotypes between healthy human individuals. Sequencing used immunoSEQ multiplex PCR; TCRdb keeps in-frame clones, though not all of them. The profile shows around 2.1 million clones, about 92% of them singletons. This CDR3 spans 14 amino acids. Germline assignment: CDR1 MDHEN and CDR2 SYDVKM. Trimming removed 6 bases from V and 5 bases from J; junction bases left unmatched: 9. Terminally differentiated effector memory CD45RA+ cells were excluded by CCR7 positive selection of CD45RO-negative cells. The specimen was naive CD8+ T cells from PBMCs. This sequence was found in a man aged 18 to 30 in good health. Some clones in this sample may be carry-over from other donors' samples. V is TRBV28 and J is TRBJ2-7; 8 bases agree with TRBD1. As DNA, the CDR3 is TGTGCCAGCAGCTTCGCACAGGGGGTGGACGAGCAGTACTTC. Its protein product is CASSFAQGVDEQYF.